The T cell receptor beta chain described here comes from a study of blood T cell repertoires in COVID-19. Study details: Italy, Spain and the United States were the sources of the convalescent and acute COVID-19 samples. PBMCs, B-cell-depleted T cells, or T cells provided the cDNA or gDNA that made up the material.

V was pared by 5 bases and J by 2 bases, with 13 bases between. Germline V gene lookup returns CDR1 LNHDA and CDR2 SQIVND (reference sequence). The CDR3 contains 14 residues. Repertoires were generated with immunoSEQ multiplex PCR, while TCRdb's copy carries only in-frame clones and drops some. The data contain around 93,000 clones, about 75% of them singletons. The receptor was derived from an elderly woman with acute or convalescent COVID-19. Specimen: peripheral blood. This rearrangement joins TRBV19 to TRBJ2-7; tentatively, D is TRBD2 (5 bases). In DNA form, the CDR3 reads TGTGCCAGTAGTCGACTTTTGAGGGCCTACGAGCAGTACTTC. This translates into CASSRLLRAYEQYF.